This T cell receptor (beta chain) stems from a study of blood T cells in healthy people across ages. Regarding the study as a whole: No conclusive comparison of naive versus antigen-experienced cells was possible with unsorted PBMCs.

For this clonotype: Its antigen is unidentified.

Losses at the gene ends were 2 bases for V and 6 bases for J; bases not matched to a gene: 3. CDR3 length: 15 amino acids. CDR1 is LGHDT and CDR2 is YNNKEL in the germline V gene (reference sequence). For the second PCR, which ran for about 7 to 11 cycles, a sample-barcoded 5' primer and a J-beta primer mix were used. TCRdb re-analysed the 5' RACE reads in MiXCR, keeping a single row per CDR3 protein. The sample gives around 850,000 distinct CDR3 sequences, under 40% of which show up once; 10% to 15% is in the top ten. Every donor contributed around 10 milliliters of peripheral blood by blood draw. V is TRBV3-1 and J is TRBJ2-2, with TRBD2 identical over 10 bases. The specimen was blood. The sequence came from a man between 18 and 29 years old in good health. CDR3 DNA sequence: TGTGCCAGCAGCCAAAGGAGCGGGGGGGCCGGGGAGCTGTTTTTT. This codes for CASSQRSGGAGELFF.